The sequence of this T cell receptor beta chain was determined in a study of CD8 T cells in Susac syndrome. It was with random hexamers that roughly 0.45 to 1 ug RNA was reverse transcribed. Each CDR3 protein gets one entry after TCRdb re-called the immunoSEQ multiplex PCR reads with MiXCR. The table shows 200,000 to 250,000 distinct CDR3 sequences, with about 93% occurring only once. CD8+ and CD4+ blood T cells underwent TCR beta sequencing. This clonotype has more than one count but fewer than ten. Sequencing was done on a sample of CD8+ T cells from PBMCs. The sequence was obtained from a human donor with multiple sclerosis.

The DNA for the CDR3 is TGTGCCAGCAGCTTGGGTACCAACACCGGGGAGCTGTTTTTT. Its protein product is CASSLGTNTGELFF. The gene calls are TRBV5-6 and TRBJ2-2, with D uncertain. Germline assignment: CDR1 SGHDT and CDR2 YYEEEE. This CDR3 comprises 14 residues. V was clipped by 0 bases and J by 2 bases, with 5 bases between them.